The rows below give T cell receptor beta chains drawn from one sample of a study of T cell responses to AZD1222 COVID-19 vaccine. The data were produced by immunoSEQ multiplex PCR, yet TCRdb's version contains in-frame clones alone and is incomplete. This sample has roughly 150,000 clones, with 85% to 95% found just once. Source: peripheral blood, taken 28 days after the second AZD1222 dose. These receptor sequences come from an adult who received the AZD1222 COVID-19 vaccine. The CDR3 runs from the conserved cysteine through the conserved F or W. Each record gives: clone size, V gene, D gene, J gene, CDR3 protein, CDR3 DNA. The D gene is left open where the match is weak. Clone size, where shown, is once, few, many, or a class for clones that have expanded.

size: NA
V: TRBV19
D: NA
J: TRBJ1-5
CDR3: CASSMWAVSNQPQHF
DNA: TGTGCCAGTAGTATGTGGGCGGTCAGCAATCAGCCCCAGCATTTT

size: NA
V: TRBV5-1
D: TRBD1
J: TRBJ1-3
CDR3: CASSLGTVLDTIYF
DNA: TGCGCCAGCAGCCTAGGGACAGTGTTGGACACCATATATTTT

size: NA
V: TRBV5-5
D: NA
J: TRBJ2-5
CDR3: CASSFRGQETQYF
DNA: TGTGCCAGCAGCTTTAGAGGTCAAGAGACCCAGTACTTC

size: NA
V: TRBV7-9
D: TRBD2
J: TRBJ2-1
CDR3: CASSFLPGLAGAFNEQFF
DNA: TGTGCCAGCAGCTTTCTTCCGGGACTAGCGGGAGCTTTCAATGAGCAGTTCTTC

size: NA
V: TRBV4-2
D: NA
J: TRBJ1-1
CDR3: CASSQFDLGNTEAFF
DNA: TGTGCCAGCAGCCAATTTGATTTAGGGAACACTGAAGCTTTCTTT

size: NA
V: TRBV7-2
D: NA
J: TRBJ1-2
CDR3: CASSEDRTNYGYTF
DNA: TGTGCCAGCAGCGAAGACAGGACTAACTATGGCTACACCTTC

size: NA
V: TRBV28
D: NA
J: TRBJ1-6
CDR3: CASSLSSRPNSPLHF
DNA: TGTGCCAGCAGTTTATCAAGTCGGCCCAATTCACCCCTCCACTTT

size: NA
V: TRBV15
D: TRBD2
J: TRBJ2-3
CDR3: CATSNRLAGADTQYF
DNA: TGTGCCACCAGCAACCGACTAGCGGGAGCAGATACGCAGTATTTT

size: NA
V: TRBV5-1
D: NA
J: TRBJ2-2
CDR3: CASSTTGELFF
DNA: TGCGCCAGCAGTACTACTGGGGAGCTGTTTTTT

size: NA
V: TRBV7-2
D: NA
J: TRBJ1-2
CDR3: CASSLGQGTRSGYTF
DNA: TGTGCCAGCAGCTTGGGGCAGGGGACGCGGTCGGGCTACACCTTC

size: NA
V: TRBV6-5
D: NA
J: TRBJ1-6
CDR3: CASRPLTNSPLHF
DNA: TGTGCCAGCAGGCCCCTCACTAATTCACCCCTCCACTTT

size: NA
V: TRBV27
D: TRBD1
J: TRBJ2-1
CDR3: CASSLRDRDNEQFF
DNA: TGTGCCAGCAGTCTCCGGGACAGAGACAATGAGCAGTTCTTC

size: NA
V: TRBV29-1
D: TRBD2
J: TRBJ2-7
CDR3: CSVGSRYSREQIEQYF
DNA: TGCAGCGTTGGGTCCCGTTATTCGCGGGAGCAAATCGAGCAGTACTTC

size: NA
V: TRBV28
D: NA
J: TRBJ2-2
CDR3: CASFKGNTGELFF
DNA: TGTGCCAGCTTTAAGGGAAACACCGGGGAGCTGTTTTTT

size: NA
V: TRBV7-3
D: TRBD1
J: TRBJ2-2
CDR3: CASSSTGGTGELFF
DNA: TGTGCCAGCAGCTCGACAGGGGGCACCGGGGAGCTGTTTTTT

size: NA
V: TRBV15
D: NA
J: TRBJ2-7
CDR3: CATSREQRYEQYF
DNA: TGTGCCACCAGCAGAGAACAGAGATACGAGCAGTACTTC

size: NA
V: TRBV18
D: NA
J: TRBJ1-5
CDR3: CASSPFSGNQPQHF
DNA: TGTGCCAGCTCACCGTTTTCGGGAAATCAGCCCCAGCATTTT

size: NA
V: TRBV5-1
D: NA
J: TRBJ1-3
CDR3: CASSSRAGNTIYF
DNA: TGCGCCAGCAGCTCCCGCGCTGGAAACACCATATATTTT

size: NA
V: TRBV3-1/TRBV3-2
D: TRBD1
J: TRBJ1-1
CDR3: CASSLRGQLNTEAFF
DNA: TGTGCCAGCAGCCTCAGGGGACAGCTGAACACTGAAGCTTTCTTT

size: NA
V: TRBV5-6
D: TRBD1
J: TRBJ1-2
CDR3: CASSLSGTGIPREGYTF
DNA: TGTGCCAGCAGCTTATCCGGGACAGGCATACCCAGGGAGGGCTACACCTTC

size: NA
V: TRBV28
D: NA
J: TRBJ2-7
CDR3: CASSLSGDRREPYF
DNA: TGTGCCAGCAGTTTAAGTGGGGACCGACGGGAGCCGTACTTC

size: NA
V: TRBV30
D: TRBD1
J: TRBJ1-6
CDR3: CAWSTGGRDSPLHF
DNA: TGTGCCTGGAGTACAGGGGGCCGGGATTCACCCCTCCACTTT

size: NA
V: TRBV7-2
D: NA
J: TRBJ1-1
CDR3: CASSPGPGAFF
DNA: TGTGCCAGCAGCCCGGGCCCTGGAGCTTTCTTT

size: NA
V: TRBV6-5
D: TRBD1
J: TRBJ1-5
CDR3: CASGGTGGINQPQHF
DNA: TGTGCCAGTGGTGGGACAGGAGGCATCAATCAGCCCCAGCATTTT

size: few
V: TRBV2
D: NA
J: TRBJ2-7
CDR3: CASRQALDYEQYF
DNA: TGTGCCAGCCGACAGGCCCTTGATTACGAGCAGTACTTC

size: NA
V: TRBV20-1
D: NA
J: TRBJ1-2
CDR3: CSARAGERYTF
DNA: TGCAGTGCTAGAGCCGGGGAACGCTACACCTTC

size: NA
V: TRBV19
D: NA
J: TRBJ1-5
CDR3: CASSERSYQPQHF
DNA: TGTGCCAGTAGCGAGAGGAGCTATCAGCCCCAGCATTTT

size: NA
V: TRBV19
D: NA
J: TRBJ1-2
CDR3: CASSPRSPEGGYTF
DNA: TGTGCCAGTAGTCCCCGTAGCCCCGAGGGGGGCTACACCTTC

size: NA
V: TRBV11-2
D: NA
J: TRBJ1-3
CDR3: CASSLWGPGNTIYF
DNA: TGTGCCAGCAGCTTATGGGGGCCGGGAAACACCATATATTTT

size: NA
V: TRBV11-2
D: NA
J: TRBJ1-2
CDR3: CASSDTRGYTF
DNA: TGTGCCAGCAGCGACACCCGAGGCTACACCTTC

size: NA
V: TRBV19
D: NA
J: TRBJ2-7
CDR3: CASSWNHPYEQYF
DNA: TGTGCCAGTAGTTGGAATCATCCCTACGAGCAGTACTTC

size: few
V: TRBV4-2
D: NA
J: TRBJ2-7
CDR3: CASSQDWSSYEQYF
DNA: TGTGCCAGCAGCCAAGATTGGAGTTCCTACGAGCAGTACTTC

size: NA
V: TRBV30
D: TRBD2
J: TRBJ2-5
CDR3: CAWSVGLAGETQYF
DNA: TGTGCCTGGAGTGTAGGGCTAGCGGGGGAGACCCAGTACTTC

size: NA
V: TRBV5-6
D: TRBD1
J: TRBJ1-2
CDR3: CASSLDRVYGYTF
DNA: TGTGCCAGCAGCCTGGACAGGGTCTATGGCTACACCTTC

size: NA
V: TRBV29-1
D: NA
J: TRBJ2-7
CDR3: CSAARRHEQYF
DNA: TGCAGCGCAGCCCGGCGCCACGAGCAGTACTTC

size: NA
V: TRBV7-2
D: NA
J: TRBJ2-7
CDR3: CASSLVGVGEQYF
DNA: TGTGCCAGCAGCTTAGTGGGGGTCGGTGAGCAGTACTTC